Presented here are 8 T cell receptor beta chains from one specimen sequenced in a study of cytomegalovirus exposure and HLA in healthy donors. Use of 60 Vbeta and 13 Jbeta primers characterized the PCR. The table came from immunoSEQ multiplex PCR; TCRdb's copy has only in-frame clones and leaves some out. Of some 160,000 clones listed, roughly 81% were seen once; the top ten hold approximately 2.5%. The specimen was PBMCs. Receptors originate from a man in his thirties or forties in good health and CMV-seropositive.

The chain recombines TRBV15 with TRBJ2-7; 7 nucleotides line up with TRBD1. The CDR3 consists of 14 residues. V shed 5 bases and J 3 bases; nucleotides not matched to a gene: 7. Germline V gene lookup returns CDR1 LNHNV and CDR2 YYDKDF (reference sequence). The CDR3 DNA is TGTGCCACCAGCGTACGACAGGGTGGCTACGAGCAGTACTTC. It yields the protein CATSVRQGGYEQYF. Using reference TRBV15 and TRBJ2-7 for the parts outside the CDR3, the full variable domain is DAMVIQNPRYQVTQFGKPVTLSCSQTLNHNVMYWYQQKSSQAPKLLFHYYDKDFNNEADTPDNFQSRRPNTSFCFLDIRSPGLGDTAMYLCATSVRQGGYEQYFGPGTRLTVT.

The chain couples TRBV15 to TRBJ1-1; 7 bases map to TRBD1. CDR3 length equals 15 residues. Germline lookup yields CDR1 LNHNV and CDR2 YYDKDF (reference sequence). The V and J ends lost 0 bases and 0 bases, in that order; junction bases with no gene match: 1. The CDR3 is CATSRETGVNTEAFF. In DNA, the CDR3 is TGTGCCACCAGCAGAGAAACAGGGGTGAACACTGAAGCTTTCTTT.

The chain links TRBV29-1 to TRBJ2-1, with TRBD2 matching 12 bases. Per the germline V gene, CDR1 is SQVTM and CDR2 is ANQGSEA. The ends lost 7 bases at V and 4 bases at J; junction bases unmatched: 8. The CDR3 has 15 residues. The DNA of the CDR3 is TGCAGCGCCCTAGCGGGAGGGCCTGGATACAATGAGCAGTTCTTC. It specifies CSALAGGPGYNEQFF.

This chain links TRBV19 with TRBJ2-7, with no clear D. The CDR3 sequence is 14 residues long. The germline V gene has CDR1 LNHDA and CDR2 SQIVND (reference sequence). Trimming stripped 3 bases from V and 7 bases from J, with 16 bases between. The DNA of the CDR3 is TGTGCCAGTAGTATGACCTCTGCATCCCGGGAGCAGTACGTC. It encodes CASSMTSASREQYV.

This rearrangement joins TRBV7-9 to TRBJ2-5; a possible D gene is TRBD2 (6 bases). Per germline, CDR1 SEHNR and CDR2 FQNEAQ (reference sequence). The CDR3 has 13 amino acids. The CDR3 loop reads CSTDEGLQETQYF. The CDR3, as DNA: TGTTCCACAGACGAGGGACTGCAAGAGACCCAGTACTTC.

In this sample, this clone turned up once. The chain has TRBV7-2 and TRBJ2-7, with D tentatively TRBD2 (5 bases). The CDR3 is made up of 14 amino acids. The germline V gene encodes CDR1 SGHTA and CDR2 FQGNSA. V lost 4 bases, J lost 2 bases, and 12 bases lay in between. This CDR3 reads CASSSIGLAYEQYF. The DNA for the CDR3 is TGTGCCAGCAGCTCTATAGGACTGGCCTACGAGCAGTACTTC.

The chain has TRBV7-6 and TRBJ1-2, with a tentative D call TRBD1 (6 bases). The germline CDR1 and CDR2 sequences are SGHVS and FNYEAQ. V was clipped by 1 base and J by 5 bases, with 8 bases between them. The CDR3 extends over 13 amino acids. The CDR3 region has the DNA TGTGCCAGCAGCTTAGGGACAGCTTATGGCTACACCTTC. This gives the protein CASSLGTAYGYTF.

Notes on this clone: Other nucleotide sequences from this sample produce the same CDR3. The V and J genes are TRBV18 and TRBJ2-5; the match to TRBD1 covers 8 bases. The CDR3 has 13 amino acids. Trimming cost V 4 bases and J 4 bases; bases outside gene matches: 2. Germline CDR1 is KGHSH and CDR2 is LQKENI. In DNA form, the CDR3 reads TGTGCCAGCTCACTGGGGACAGGAGAGACCCAGTACTTC. Encoded protein: CASSLGTGETQYF.